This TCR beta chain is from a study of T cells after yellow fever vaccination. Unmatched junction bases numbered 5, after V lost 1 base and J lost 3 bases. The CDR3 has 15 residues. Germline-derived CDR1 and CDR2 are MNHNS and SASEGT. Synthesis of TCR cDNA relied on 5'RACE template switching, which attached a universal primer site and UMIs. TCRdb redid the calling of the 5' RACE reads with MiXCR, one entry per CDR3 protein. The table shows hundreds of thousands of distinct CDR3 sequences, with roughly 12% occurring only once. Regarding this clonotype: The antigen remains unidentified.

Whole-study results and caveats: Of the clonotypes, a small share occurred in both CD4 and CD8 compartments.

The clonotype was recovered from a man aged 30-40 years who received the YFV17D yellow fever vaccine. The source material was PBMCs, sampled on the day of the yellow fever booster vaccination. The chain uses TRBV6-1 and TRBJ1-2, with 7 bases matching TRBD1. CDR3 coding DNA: TGTGCCAGCAGTGAAGAGGGGGCGCCCCACTATGGCTACACCTTC. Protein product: CASSEEGAPHYGYTF.